This TCR beta chain was sequenced during a study of Graves' ophthalmopathy and Graves' hyperthyroidism. As the template, RNA transcripts were used to amplify TCR beta CDR3 regions. HTBI-primed RT-PCR formed the first round, and a multiplex PCR formed the second. MiXCR was run by TCRdb on the multiplex PCR reads, yielding one entry per CDR3 protein. The data hold hundreds of thousands of distinct CDR3 sequences, with approximately 21% observed a single time. A volume of 9.5 to 10 ml of fresh peripheral blood supplied the PBMCs. This clonotype was counted at least ten times. What it binds is unknown. Study-wide points: Stable hyperthyroidism and ophthalmopathy were told apart by a 13-signature model, which achieved 85% to 90% sensitivity and more than 75% specificity.

Trimming took off 4 bases at V and 2 bases at J, with 15 bases between the two ends. Germline-derived CDR1 and CDR2 are MGHDK and SYGVNS. The CDR3 totals 15 residues. The source of this sequence is a young woman with stable Graves' hyperthyroidism. The sample taken for sequencing was peripheral blood. The chain is built from TRBV25-1 and TRBJ2-7, with D possibly being TRBD1 (5 bases). The CDR3 DNA reads TGTGCCAGCAGTGTCTCAGGGATCGAGACCTACGAGCAGTACTTC. Protein product: CASSVSGIETYEQYF.